The subject of this entry is one T cell receptor (beta chain). This entry is derived from a study of T-cell reconstitution after alpha-beta-depleted transplantation in children. Unique molecular identifiers were incorporated when the TCRbeta library was constructed. TCRdb re-called the PCR reads with MiXCR, one entry per CDR3 protein. The data show 350,000 to 400,000 distinct CDR3 sequences, with around 21% seen just once and approximately 3.9% held by the top ten. V lost 3 bases to trimming and J lost 7 bases; unmatched junction nucleotides: 12. The CDR3 runs 16 residues. Germline CDR1 is LGHDT and CDR2 is YNNKEL (reference sequence).

The sequencing here drew on PBMCs from the stem cell graft donor, taken from the stem cell graft. This clonotype originated in a human donor who donated a stem cell graft to a child with acute myeloid leukemia. The V gene is TRBV3-1, the J gene TRBJ2-7, with 10 nucleotides matching TRBD2. CDR3 bases: TGTGCCAGCAGCCATTCAACTAGCGGGATATCCGGGGAGCAGTACTTC. Translated: CASSHSTSGISGEQYF.